The entry that follows covers one TCR beta chain sequence. Its target is not known. Clones were sequenced by immunoSEQ multiplex PCR, and TCRdb holds only the in-frame ones, with some missing. Of 20,000 or so clones detected, around 70% appear once; the ten largest clones hold roughly 26%. These data originate in a study of cytotoxic CD8 clonotypes in ibrutinib-treated CLL. Study-level information: Responses comprised about 24 partial and 2 complete; at median around six years, 14 remained remitted and around twelve progressed.

The germline V and J ends were trimmed by 5 bases and 2 bases, with 18 bases remaining between them. CDR1 is SGHTA and CDR2 is FQGNSA in the germline V gene. The CDR3 has 16 amino acids. Broader study findings: Stable or contracted on treatment, public clonotypes were also uncommon.

The source of this sequence is a human donor with chronic lymphocytic leukemia. This specimen was PBMCs, taken before ibrutinib treatment. V and J are TRBV7-2 and TRBJ2-5, with D unresolved. The CDR3 sequence is CASSPTHGVIQETQYF. The CDR3 DNA follows: TGTGCCAGCAGCCCTACCCACGGTGTGATTCAAGAGACCCAGTACTTC.